Shown below are 29 T cell receptor beta chains from a single sample sequenced in a study of blood T cell repertoires in COVID-19. Some clones are missing from TCRdb's copy, which holds only in-frame ones; the method was immunoSEQ multiplex PCR. The data contain over 5,000 clones, roughly 88% of them singletons. The sequencing sample was made of peripheral blood. The receptors come from a man between 60 and 75 years old with acute or convalescent COVID-19.

This chain links TRBV14 with TRBJ2-3; D unresolved. CDR3 size: 16 residues. V was clipped by 4 bases and J by 1 base, with 15 bases between them. CDR1 is SGHDN, CDR2 FVKESK, per germline. The CDR3 reads CASSPLTWWGTDTQYF. DNA for the CDR3: TGTGCCAGCAGCCCACTGACTTGGTGGGGCACAGATACGCAGTATTTT.

The V and J genes are TRBV14 and TRBJ2-7; 7 nucleotides align to TRBD1. CDR1 SGHDN and CDR2 FVKESK come from the germline V gene. CDR3 length equals 16 residues. J lost 1 base, V lost 5 bases, and 11 bases had no gene match. CDR3 residues: CASSYRQGVWSYEQYF. CDR3 DNA sequence: TGTGCCAGCAGCTACAGACAGGGAGTATGGTCCTACGAGCAGTACTTC.

V gene TRBV18 combines with J gene TRBJ2-1, with 7 bases fitting TRBD1. Unmatched junction bases numbered 11, after V lost 3 bases and J lost 9 bases. This CDR3 spans 15 amino acids. CDR1 and CDR2 (germline): KGHSH, LQKENI. This chain's CDR3 is CASSPGRGKNGEQFF. Written as DNA, the CDR3 is TGTGCCAGCTCACCGGGCAGGGGGAAGAATGGTGAGCAGTTCTTC.

The J gene is TRBJ2-4, the V gene TRBV19; the D gene is possibly TRBD2 (6 bases). CDR1 and CDR2 from the germline V gene are LNHDA and SQIVND (reference sequence). V lost 5 bases and J 0 bases, leaving 23 bases between the germline ends. The CDR3 sequence is 19 residues long. The CDR3 loop reads CASSQILGGQGLAKNIQYF. The CDR3 coding sequence is TGTGCCAGTAGTCAGATCCTCGGGGGTCAGGGACTAGCCAAAAACATTCAGTACTTC.

This chain joins TRBV19 and TRBJ1-1; tentatively, D is TRBD1 (5 bases). V was cut by 5 bases and J by 6 bases, with 13 bases left in between. The CDR3 loop spans 13 amino acids. Germline V gives CDR1 LNHDA, CDR2 SQIVND (reference sequence). CDR3 amino acids: CASSQGRLAEAFF. CDR3 bases: TGTGCCAGTAGTCAGGGTAGGCTCGCTGAAGCTTTCTTT.

The chain is built from TRBV18 and TRBJ2-1; the D gene is possibly TRBD1 (7 bases). V gave up 3 bases and J gave up 9 bases, with 18 bases separating them. CDR3 length: 15 amino acids. CDR1 is KGHSH and CDR2 is LQKENI in the germline V gene. The CDR3: CASSPFGQGGGEQFF. As DNA, the CDR3 is TGTGCCAGCTCACCCTTCGGGCAGGGGGGTGGTGAGCAGTTCTTC.

The count of this clone is one. V is TRBV28 and J is TRBJ1-2; D gene ambiguous. This CDR3 is built from 11 residues. With 6 bases removed from V and 8 bases from J, the gap between germline ends came to 10 bases. Germline loops: CDR1 MDHEN, CDR2 SYDVKM. The CDR3 sequence: CASSHLRGYTF. In DNA form, the CDR3 reads TGTGCCAGCAGCCACCTGAGGGGCTACACCTTC.

The V call is TRBV4-3, the J call TRBJ1-2; TRBD1 aligns across 12 bases. The CDR3 is 18 amino acids. With 3 bases clipped from V and 4 bases from J, the junction kept 12 bases outside the gene matches. Germline V gives CDR1 LGHNA, CDR2 YSLEER. Here the CDR3 reads CASSQETGTGGGGYGYTF. DNA of the CDR3: TGCGCCAGCAGCCAGGAAACCGGGACAGGGGGCGGCGGCTATGGCTACACCTTC.

The rearrangement joins TRBV18 to TRBJ2-1, with 9 bases fitting TRBD1. This CDR3 has 16 residues. Unmatched junction bases numbered 11, after V lost 6 bases and J lost 5 bases. Per the germline V gene, CDR1 is KGHSH and CDR2 is LQKENI. CDR3 protein: CASSLNSGTGHNEQFF. CDR3 bases: TGTGCCAGCTCCCTCAATTCCGGGACAGGGCACAATGAGCAGTTCTTC.

The rearrangement uses TRBV6-1 and TRBJ2-3; a possible D gene is TRBD1 (7 bases). This CDR3 spans 16 amino acids. Germline V gene sequence: CDR1 MNHNS, CDR2 SASEGT. V was clipped by 4 bases and J by 0 bases, with 14 bases between them. This CDR3 is CASSGGDSPSTDTQYF. The DNA of the CDR3 is TGTGCCAGCAGTGGGGGGGACAGCCCAAGCACAGATACGCAGTATTTT.

The V and J genes are TRBV6-5 and TRBJ2-7, with a possible D match to TRBD2 (6 bases). The CDR3 covers 14 residues. Trimming removed 7 bases at V and 6 bases at J, with 19 bases between. In germline, CDR1 is MNHEY, CDR2 SVGAGI. CDR3 sequence reads: CASTPRVGGAEQYV. The CDR3 nucleotides read TGTGCCAGCACCCCCCGGGTTGGAGGGGCCGAGCAGTACGTC.

The rearrangement uses TRBV19 and TRBJ1-2, with D uncertain. This CDR3 is 15 amino acids long. Trimming took 3 bases from V and 8 from J, leaving 19 bases between them. The germline gives CDR1 LNHDA, CDR2 SQIVND (reference sequence). The CDR3 loop is CASSIEGRRRRGYTF. In DNA form, the CDR3 reads TGTGCCAGTAGTATTGAGGGCCGGAGGCGCCGGGGCTACACCTTC.

The chain is built from TRBV4-1 and TRBJ2-2, with TRBD1 matching 7 bases. From germline, CDR1 is MGHRA and CDR2 YSYEKL. The length of the CDR3 is 15 residues. Trimming cost V 3 bases and J 6 bases; bases outside gene matches: 7. The CDR3 DNA follows: TGCGCCAGCAGCCAGATACAGGGGTTGGCCGGGGAGCTGTTTTTT. Protein: CASSQIQGLAGELFF.

V is TRBV28 and J is TRBJ1-4; TRBD1 aligns across 9 bases. The CDR3 length is 15 residues. J gave up 8 bases and V 5 bases, and 9 bases lay outside the gene matches. Germline V CDR1 and CDR2: MDHEN, SYDVKM. The CDR3 spells CASSLPQGAREKLFF. The CDR3, as DNA: TGTGCCAGCAGTCTTCCACAGGGGGCGCGGGAAAAACTGTTTTTT.

The V call is TRBV15, the J call TRBJ1-2, with D unresolved. V was cut by 1 base and J by 2 bases, with 17 bases left in between. The V gene's germline CDR1 is LNHNV and CDR2 YYDKDF (reference sequence). The CDR3 length is 17 residues. CDR3 residues: CATSRGSGIALNYGYTF. The CDR3 DNA is TGTGCCACCAGCAGAGGATCGGGAATTGCCCTAAACTATGGCTACACCTTC.

This rearrangement joins TRBV10-1 to TRBJ1-1; D ambiguous. Germline V lookup: CDR1 WNHNN, CDR2 SYGVQD (reference sequence). This CDR3 has 11 amino acids. V lost 10 bases and J lost 1, with 7 bases in between. The CDR3 loop reads CATRENTEAFF. In DNA form, the CDR3 reads TGCGCCACCCGGGAGAACACTGAAGCTTTCTTT.

V usage is TRBV2 and J usage is TRBJ1-6, with 7 bases identical to TRBD1. Germline values: CDR1 SNHLY, CDR2 FYNNEI. The trim removed 6 bases at V and 7 bases at J, leaving 3 bases unmatched. This CDR3 region has 13 residues. CDR3 region: CASRGQLNSPLHF. The DNA for the CDR3 is TGTGCCAGCAGGGGACAGTTGAATTCACCCCTCCACTTT.

The chain couples TRBV3-1 (or the pseudogene TRBV3-2) to TRBJ1-5; 9 bases fit TRBD1. Germline CDR1 reads LGHDT; CDR2 reads YNNKEL (reference sequence). V gave up 3 bases and J gave up 6 bases; unmatched junction bases: 3. The CDR3 contains 14 residues. The CDR3 here is CASSQGTGFQPQHF. CDR3 nucleotide sequence: TGTGCCAGCAGCCAGGGGACAGGGTTTCAGCCCCAGCATTTT.

The table lists this clone with a few counts. J is TRBJ2-7 and V is TRBV3-1 (or the pseudogene TRBV3-2); perhaps TRBD2 as D (5 bases). The CDR3 length is 13 residues. Between the trimmed V and J ends, which lost 1 base and 7 bases, there was a span of 11 bases. Germline V gene sequence: CDR1 LGHDT, CDR2 YNNKEL (reference sequence). The CDR3 region is CASSQVLAGEQYF. CDR3 bases: TGTGCCAGCAGCCAAGTGCTAGCCGGGGAGCAGTACTTC.

The rearrangement links TRBV6-5 to TRBJ2-1; D may be TRBD1 (5 bases). Germline assignment: CDR1 MNHEY and CDR2 SVGAGI. The ends were cut back, 2 bases at V and 6 bases at J, with 14 bases in the middle. This CDR3 has 15 amino acids. CDR3 sequence reads: CASSYTMTAPNEQFF. For the CDR3, the DNA is TGTGCCAGCAGTTACACAATGACAGCGCCCAATGAGCAGTTCTTC.

V is TRBV5-5 and J is TRBJ2-1; maybe TRBD2 (7 bases). The CDR3 has 16 residues. V lost 4 bases to trimming and J lost 2 bases, with 16 bases between them. CDR1 SGHKS and CDR2 YYEKEE come from the germline V gene (reference sequence). For the CDR3, the DNA is TGTGCCAGCAGCCCTTTAGGGGGGGACCCCTACAATGAGCAGTTCTTC. Protein product: CASSPLGGDPYNEQFF.

The V and J genes are TRBV28 and TRBJ1-1; maybe TRBD1 (5 bases). CDR1 and CDR2 from the germline V gene are MDHEN and SYDVKM. Deletions cut 5 bases from V and 4 bases from J, with 20 bases between. The CDR3 extends over 16 amino acids. The CDR3 here is CASSPGGAGQGTEAFF. CDR3 nucleotide sequence: TGTGCCAGCAGTCCGGGCGGGGCAGGGCAGGGCACTGAAGCTTTCTTT.

This sequence joins TRBV3-1 (or the pseudogene TRBV3-2) and TRBJ1-4; 10 bases are a match to TRBD1. Germline V gene data show CDR1 as LGHDT and CDR2 as YNNKEL (reference sequence). The CDR3 has 16 amino acids. V lost 5 bases to trimming and J lost 5 bases; unmatched junction nucleotides: 8. The chain's CDR3 is CASSSRDRGNNEKLFF. The CDR3 DNA reads as TGTGCCAGCAGCTCCCGGGACAGGGGAAACAATGAAAAACTGTTTTTT.

This chain uses TRBV6-9 with TRBJ2-2; 7 bases are shared with TRBD2. Germline V gene lookup returns CDR1 MNHGY and CDR2 SVAAGI. V gave up 0 bases and J gave up 0 bases; unmatched junction bases: 1. There are 16 residues in the CDR3. The CDR3 loop is CASSYSGLPNTGELFF. DNA for the CDR3: TGTGCCAGCAGTTATTCGGGACTACCGAACACCGGGGAGCTGTTTTTT.

This rearrangement joins TRBV6-1 to TRBJ1-1, with 8 bases lining up with TRBD1. There are 15 residues in the CDR3. The J segment lost 5 bases and the V segment lost 0 bases, leaving 5 bases of the junction unmatched. Germline CDR1 reads MNHNS; CDR2 reads SASEGT. The CDR3 here is CASSEATRGHTEAFF. In DNA form, the CDR3 reads TGTGCCAGCAGTGAAGCGACCAGGGGGCATACTGAAGCTTTCTTT.

The CDR3 spells CASSLVRGEETQYF. The CDR3 DNA sequence: TGTGCCAGCAGCTTAGTAAGGGGCGAAGAGACCCAGTACTTC. V is TRBV5-6 and J is TRBJ2-5; weak D call: TRBD1 (5 bases). Germline values: CDR1 SGHDT, CDR2 YYEEEE. Trimming shortened V by 2 bases and J by 3 bases, and 11 bases separated the two germline ends. The CDR3 spans 14 residues.

This clone was seen once. The chain joins TRBV3-1 (or the pseudogene TRBV3-2) to TRBJ2-1, with D tentatively TRBD1 (6 bases). Germline V gene sequence: CDR1 LGHDT, CDR2 YNNKEL (reference sequence). The CDR3 extends over 15 amino acids. V lost 1 base and J 2 bases, leaving 9 bases between the germline ends. This chain's CDR3 is CASSQVRGAYNEQFF. The CDR3 DNA sequence: TGTGCCAGCAGCCAAGTCAGGGGAGCCTACAATGAGCAGTTCTTC.

V is TRBV4-1 and J is TRBJ2-1; TRBD1 is a possible D gene (5 bases). There are 17 residues in the CDR3. Germline V gives CDR1 MGHRA, CDR2 YSYEKL. V was shortened by 2 bases and J by 0 bases, with 14 bases between the two germline ends. CDR3 in DNA: TGCGCCAGCAGCCAACCCCCAGGGCAACTCTCCTACAATGAGCAGTTCTTC. It is translated as CASSQPPGQLSYNEQFF.

The genes are TRBV15 and TRBJ2-6, with D maybe TRBD1 (6 bases). The germline V and J ends were trimmed by 11 bases and 3 bases, with 14 bases remaining between them. Per the germline V gene, CDR1 is LNHNV and CDR2 is YYDKDF (reference sequence). The CDR3 sequence is 14 residues long. CDR3 region: CAAAGGGGANVLTF. The CDR3 nucleotides read TGTGCCGCCGCTGGGGGCGGTGGGGCCAACGTCCTGACTTTC.